Following are 11 T cell receptor beta chains from one sample sequenced in a study of T cell clonality in common variable immunodeficiency. Their specific antigens are unknown. Libraries were prepared by immunoSEQ multiplex PCR; TCRdb keeps only in-frame clonotypes and omits some of them. The specimen has about 23,000 clones, none found just once. General observations from the study: Common variable immunodeficiency TCR beta sequences reportedly had fewer deletions and N-nucleotide insertions.

The material sequenced was peripheral blood mononuclear cells. The receptors shown here come from a human donor with common variable immunodeficiency.

This clone was picked up a small number of times. The read terminates 3 residues ahead of where the CDR3 ends, so the germline J gene completes it. This sequence joins TRBV19 and TRBJ2-2, with TRBD2 matching over 7 bases. Germline V gives CDR1 LNHDA, CDR2 SQIVND (reference sequence). V lost 0 bases and J lost 4; bases outside the gene matches: 2. The CDR3 runs 15 residues. The CDR3 spells CASSIDGGGTGELFF. The CDR3 DNA, read in part, is TGTGCCAGTAGTATAGATGGGGGGGGCACCGGGGAG.

The table lists this clone with many counts. From the germline J gene comes the end of the CDR3, since the read stops 3 residues before it. This chain uses TRBV20-1 with TRBJ2-2; 11 positions match TRBD1. Trimming at V came to 4 bases and at J to 7 bases, leaving 5 bases not matched to a gene. In germline, CDR1 is DFQATT, CDR2 SNEGSKA (reference sequence). This CDR3 comprises 14 residues. The CDR3 DNA, read in part, is TGCAGTGCTACCCGGGACAGGGGGAACGGGGAG. Its translation is CSATRDRGNGE. The entire CDR3 sequence reads CSATRDRGNGELFF.

About this clone: The CDR3 end is not reached by the read, which stops 3 residues before it; the germline J gene fills it in. This rearrangement joins TRBV5-1 to TRBJ2-5; TRBD1 agrees at 10 bases. The CDR3 loop spans 16 amino acids. CDR1 SGHRS and CDR2 YFSETQ come from the germline V gene. With V trimmed by 0 bases and J by 4 bases, 6 bases remained unmatched. The CDR3 loop reads CASSLEYRTGGETQYF. The covered CDR3 bases are TGCGCCAGCAGCTTGGAGTACCGGACAGGGGGAGAGACC.

Many counts were recorded for this clone. The DNA ends 3 residues before the CDR3 does, and the rest of the CDR3 is filled in from the germline J gene. The chain joins TRBV30 to TRBJ2-1, with 7 bases aligning to TRBD2. The J segment lost 3 bases and the V segment lost 0 bases, leaving 8 bases of the junction unmatched. Looked up from germline, CDR1 is GTSNPN and CDR2 is SVGIG (reference sequence). The CDR3 is made up of 16 amino acids. The CDR3 spells CAWSVTTSVFYNEQFF. The DNA read from the CDR3 is TGTGCCTGGAGTGTGACTACTAGCGTCTTCTACAATGAG.

For this clone: The CDR3 end lies 3 residues beyond the end of the read and is filled in from the germline J gene. The rearrangement uses TRBV18 and TRBJ2-1, with unresolved D. The germline CDR1 and CDR2 sequences are KGHSH and LQKENI. The germline V and J ends were trimmed by 8 bases and 9 bases, with 20 bases remaining between them. CDR3 length equals 14 residues. The CDR3 spells CASDPLSGSGEQFF. The DNA read from the CDR3 is TGTGCCAGCGACCCTCTTTCCGGGTCCGGTGAG.

This clone came up many times. The read halts 3 residues ahead of the CDR3 end, with the missing end drawn from the germline J gene. The rearrangement uses TRBV20-1 and TRBJ1-4, with D perhaps TRBD1 (6 bases). The CDR3 extends over 15 amino acids. V shed 0 bases and J shed 8 bases, with 16 bases lying between them. CDR1 and CDR2 (germline): DFQATT, SNEGSKA (reference sequence). The chain's CDR3 is CSARDVGRGEEKLFF. The sequenced part of the CDR3 DNA is TGCAGTGCTAGAGATGTGGGCAGGGGTGAAGAAAAA.

This clone was counted many times. Sequencing ends 3 residues short of the CDR3 end; the germline J gene provides the rest. The genes are TRBV20-1 and TRBJ2-3; 7 nucleotides line up with TRBD2. Unmatched junction bases numbered 7, after V lost 1 base and J lost 3 bases. From germline, CDR1 is DFQATT and CDR2 SNEGSKA (reference sequence). The CDR3 is 15 residues long. The sequenced CDR3 bases are TGCAGTGCTAGAGTGGGGCGGGGGAGTACAGATACG. Its protein product is CSARVGRGSTDT. The entire CDR3 reads CSARVGRGSTDTQYF.

This clone was counted only a few times. The CDR3 end falls 3 residues outside the read, so it is completed with the germline J gene. The V gene is TRBV7-6, the J gene TRBJ2-7; D not certain. The V and J ends lost 5 bases and 6 bases respectively, with 14 bases between them. CDR1 and CDR2 (germline): SGHVS, FNYEAQ. The CDR3 runs 13 residues. The CDR3 reads CASSVGERSEQYF. The covered CDR3 bases are TGTGCCAGCAGCGTAGGCGAACGTTCCGAG. The variable domain in full, completed from reference TRBV7-6 and TRBJ2-7, reads GAGVSQSPRYKVTKRGQDVALRCDPISGHVSLYWYRQALGQGPEFLTYFNYEAQQDKSGLPNDRFSAERPEGSISTLTIQRTEQRDSAMYRCASSVGERSEQYFGPGTRLTVT.

This clone showed up just a few times. The DNA ends 3 residues before the CDR3 does, and the rest of the CDR3 is filled in from the germline J gene. The chain carries TRBV18 and TRBJ1-6; D is undetermined. The ends were cut back, 1 base at V and 7 bases at J, with 14 bases in the middle. Germline CDR1 is KGHSH and CDR2 is LQKENI. The CDR3 loop spans 16 amino acids. CDR3 protein: CASSPRQEPQNSPLHF. Incomplete CDR3 DNA: TGTGCCAGCTCACCACGGCAGGAGCCCCAAAATTCACCC.

This clone was picked up a small number of times. One end of the junction does not line up with germline, which may come from a read error. Read coverage stops 3 residues before the CDR3 terminus; the germline J gene supplies the remainder. The chain uses TRBV7-7 and TRBJ2-7, with 9 bases fitting TRBD2. This CDR3 region has 15 residues. CDR1 and CDR2 (germline): SSHAT, FNYEAQ (reference sequence). CDR3 DNA, as far as it was read: TGTGCTAGCAGCTTAGTAGCGGGGGCCAACTACGAG. It yields the protein CASSLVAGANYE. The CDR3 reads in full as CASSLVAGANYEQYF.

A remark on this clone: The CDR3 end is not reached by the read, which stops 3 residues before it; the germline J gene fills it in. The chain recombines TRBV5-6 with TRBJ2-5; tentatively, D is TRBD1 (5 bases). Germline CDR1 SGHDT, CDR2 YYEEEE. V was trimmed by 3 bases and J by 4 bases, leaving 10 bases between them. The CDR3 runs 13 residues. Incomplete CDR3 DNA: TGTGCCAGCAGCTGGGGCTCGGTAGAGACC. Its translation is CASSWGSVET. The entire CDR3 protein is CASSWGSVETQYF. The variable domain in full, completed from reference TRBV5-6 and TRBJ2-5, reads DAGVTQSPTHLIKTRGQQVTLRCSPKSGHDTVSWYQQALGQGPQFIFQYYEEEERQRGNFPDRFSGHQFPNYSSELNVNALLLGDSALYLCASSWGSVETQYFGPGTRLLVL.